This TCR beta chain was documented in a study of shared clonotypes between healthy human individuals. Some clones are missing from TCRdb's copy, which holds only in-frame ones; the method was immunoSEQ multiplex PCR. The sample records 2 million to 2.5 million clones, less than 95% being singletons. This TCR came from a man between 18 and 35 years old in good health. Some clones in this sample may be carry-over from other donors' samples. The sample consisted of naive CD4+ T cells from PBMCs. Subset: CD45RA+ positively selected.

For the CDR3, the DNA is TGTGCCAGCTCACCAACAGGGGCTAGCGGAGGCGAGCAGTACTTC. Translating it yields CASSPTGASGGEQYF. The chain uses TRBV18 and TRBJ2-7; tentatively, D is TRBD1 or TRBD2 (7 bases each). CDR1 is KGHSH and CDR2 is LQKENI in the germline V gene. V was cut by 2 bases and J by 6 bases, with 17 bases left in between. The CDR3 loop spans 15 amino acids.